The clone carrying this TCR beta chain was found many times. Its target is unknown. Two oligonucleotides, mixed equimolar, formed the beta constant-region primer covering TRBC1 and TRBC2. Four rounds of PCR amplified the ligated cDNA using nested alpha and beta constant-region primers plus SP2. TCRdb redid the calling of the UMI-ligation and nested PCR reads with MiXCR, one entry per CDR3 protein. The table has around 140,000 distinct CDR3 sequences, more than 15% seen once. Looked up from germline, CDR1 is SGHVS and CDR2 is FNYEAQ. The CDR3 contains 13 residues. Trimming at V came to 5 bases and at J to 5 bases, leaving 5 bases not matched to a gene. The data were taken from a study of naive and memory T cell subsets. Study results and limitations: Possibly reflecting memory cells re-expressing CD45RA, a few larger clonotypes occurred in naive repertoires, especially CD8.

After CD4 positive bead selection, the CD4-negative fraction gave CD8 T cells. Cells stained for CD3, CD4, CD8, CD45RA, CD27 and viability were sorted into four CD45RA/CD27 subsets. V and J are TRBV7-6 and TRBJ2-7; 8 nucleotides match TRBD1. The receptor's source is a human donor in good health. Sequencing was done on a sample of naive CD8+ T cells from blood. The DNA of the CDR3 is TGTGCCAGCAGCCCGCAGGGGGCGGACGAGCAGTACTTC. Translated: CASSPQGADEQYF.